This TCR beta chain emerged from a study of lymphopenia after photon versus proton radiotherapy. This clone was picked up a small number of times. Its antigen is unknown. In germline, CDR1 is SEHNR, CDR2 FQNEAQ (reference sequence). The CDR3 extends over 14 amino acids. The ends were cut back, 3 bases at V and 5 bases at J, with 14 bases in the middle. Notes on the study in general: Relative stability marked proton patients; photon patients lost diversity and naive cells.

The assay was immunoSEQ multiplex PCR, and TCRdb's table has in-frame clones only and misses some. The sample shows around 160,000 clones, 75% to 90% of them seen only once. The starting material was peripheral blood, obtained from a patient treated with photon-based radiotherapy. V and J are TRBV7-9 and TRBJ2-7; D possibly matches TRBD1 or TRBD2 (5 bases each). The receptor was derived from a man in his forties or fifties with gastric cancer. The CDR3: CASSLGGGSNEQYF. The DNA of the CDR3 is TGTGCCAGCAGCTTGGGTGGGGGAAGCAACGAGCAGTACTTC.